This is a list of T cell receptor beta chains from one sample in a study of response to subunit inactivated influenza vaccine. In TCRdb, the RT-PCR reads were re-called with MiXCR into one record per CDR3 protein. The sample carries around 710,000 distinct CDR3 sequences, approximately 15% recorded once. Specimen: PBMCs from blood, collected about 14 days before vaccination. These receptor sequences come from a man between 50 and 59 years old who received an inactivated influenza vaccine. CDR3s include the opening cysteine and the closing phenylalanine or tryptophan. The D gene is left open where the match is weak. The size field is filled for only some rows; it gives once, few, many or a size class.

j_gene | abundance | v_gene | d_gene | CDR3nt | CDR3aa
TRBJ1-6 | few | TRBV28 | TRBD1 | TGTGCCAGCATCTCGACAGGGTCATACAATAATTCACCCCTCCACTTT | CASISTGSYNNSPLHF
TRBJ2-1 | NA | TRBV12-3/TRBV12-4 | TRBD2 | TGTGCCAGCAGTTTAAAGACTAGCGGGACATCCTACAATGAGCAGTTCTTC | CASSLKTSGTSYNEQFF
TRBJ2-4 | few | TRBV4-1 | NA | TGCGCCAGCAGCCAACAAGACAGGTTCTCAGACATTCAGTACTTC | CASSQQDRFSDIQYF
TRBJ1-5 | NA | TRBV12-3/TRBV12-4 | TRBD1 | TGTGCCAGCAAACCCGGGACAGCCTATAGCAATCAGCCCCAGCATTTT | CASKPGTAYSNQPQHF
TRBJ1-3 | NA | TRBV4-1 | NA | TGCGCCAGCAGCCAAGACAAAGGCTCTGGAAACACCATATATTTT | CASSQDKGSGNTIYF
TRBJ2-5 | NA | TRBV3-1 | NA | TGTGCCAGCAGCCAAGAGGGACGCGGAGAGACCCAGTACTTC | CASSQEGRGETQYF
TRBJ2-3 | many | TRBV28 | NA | TGTGCCAGCAGTTCCTCTAATTCGCTTGAACGGCCAGATACGCAGTATTTT | CASSSSNSLERPDTQYF
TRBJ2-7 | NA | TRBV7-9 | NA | TGTGCCAGCAGCTCCAACAGGGTCGAGCAGTACTTC | CASSSNRVEQYF
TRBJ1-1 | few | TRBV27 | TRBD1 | TGTGCCAGCAGTGCGGACAGGGTCACTGAAGCTTTCTTT | CASSADRVTEAFF
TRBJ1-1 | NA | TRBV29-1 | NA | TGCAGCGTAAAAGGACTGATGAACACTGAAGCTTTCTTT | CSVKGLMNTEAFF
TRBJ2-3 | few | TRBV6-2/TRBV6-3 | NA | TGTGCCAGCAGACCATTGGGGGGAGCTAGCACAGATACGCAGTATTTT | CASRPLGGASTDTQYF
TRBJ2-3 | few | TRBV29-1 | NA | TGCAGCGTTGTTCGGACAGACACAGATACGCAGTATTTT | CSVVRTDTDTQYF
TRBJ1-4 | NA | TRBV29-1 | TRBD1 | TGCAGCGTGGGAACAGGGGGGCTGAGAGAAAAACTGTTTTTT | CSVGTGGLREKLFF
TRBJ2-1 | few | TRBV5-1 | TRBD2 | TGCGCCAGCATACGGACTAGCGACAATGAGCAGTTCTTC | CASIRTSDNEQFF
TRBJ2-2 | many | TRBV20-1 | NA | TGCAGTGCTAGGATGTCACTTAACACCGGGGAGCTGTTTTTT | CSARMSLNTGELFF
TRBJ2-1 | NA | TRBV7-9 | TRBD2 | TGTGCCAGCAGCTTAGAAAGCGGGGAGGAGTTCTTC | CASSLESGEEFF
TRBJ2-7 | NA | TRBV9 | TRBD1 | TGTGCCAGCAGCGCCACAGAAAGGACAGGGCCCTTCTACGAGCAGTACTTC | CASSATERTGPFYEQYF
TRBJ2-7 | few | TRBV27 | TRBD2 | TGTGCCAGCAGTTTCGGCCTAGCGGATCTCAACTTC | CASSFGLADLNF
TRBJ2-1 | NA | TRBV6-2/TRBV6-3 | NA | TGTGCCAGCAGCCGTTTTTTAACGGGTGACAATGAGCAGTTCTTC | CASSRFLTGDNEQFF
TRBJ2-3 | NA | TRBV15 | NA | TGTGCCACCAGCAGAGATAACCAGGGATCAGATACGCAGTATTTT | CATSRDNQGSDTQYF
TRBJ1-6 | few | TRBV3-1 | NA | TGTGCCAGCAGCCAAGGCCCGTCCGGGGAATCACCCCTCCACTTT | CASSQGPSGESPLHF
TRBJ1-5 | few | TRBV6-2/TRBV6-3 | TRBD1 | TGTGCCAGCAGGACCGGGACAGGAGACAATCAGCCCCAGCATTTT | CASRTGTGDNQPQHF
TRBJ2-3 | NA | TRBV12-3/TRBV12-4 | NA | TGTGCCAGCAGTTTTCCCGGCGGGGCAAGCACAGATACGCAGTATTTT | CASSFPGGASTDTQYF
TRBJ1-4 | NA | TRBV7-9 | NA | TGTGCCAGCAGCGACCCCGGGACGCGAGATGAAAAACTGTTTTTT | CASSDPGTRDEKLFF
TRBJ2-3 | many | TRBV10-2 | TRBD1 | TGCGCCAGCAGTGAGCTCACGACAGGGTCGTTATGGGGGATCGTTCAAGATACGCAGTATTTT | CASSELTTGSLWGIVQDTQYF
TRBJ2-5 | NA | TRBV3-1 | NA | TGTGCCAGCAGCCAAATTAGCCGAACTCAAGAGACCCAGTACTTC | CASSQISRTQETQYF
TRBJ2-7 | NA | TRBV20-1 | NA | TGCAGTGCTAGCTCTGGCTCCTACGAGCAGTACTTC | CSASSGSYEQYF
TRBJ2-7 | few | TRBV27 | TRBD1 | TGTGCCAGCGGAACCGGGACAGCTCCCTCTCCTTCCTACGAGCAGTACTTC | CASGTGTAPSPSYEQYF